These 17 T cell receptor beta chains were sequenced from one sample in a study of cytomegalovirus exposure and HLA in healthy donors. A multiplex PCR was run with 60 Vbeta primers and 13 Jbeta primers. Data came from immunoSEQ multiplex PCR; TCRdb stores just in-frame clones and leaves some out. The sample includes approximately 150,000 clones, more than 75% of them seen just once. Sequenced: PBMCs. The receptor set was obtained from a man aged 25-45 years in good health and CMV-seropositive.

The J gene is TRBJ2-2, the V gene TRBV13; a weak D match, TRBD2 (6 bases). This CDR3 has 16 residues. Trimming stripped 0 bases from V and 7 bases from J, with 15 bases between. Looked up from germline, CDR1 is PRHDT and CDR2 is FYEKMQ (reference sequence). The CDR3 sequence: CASSLGGPLTSGELFF. In DNA, the CDR3 is TGTGCCAGCAGCTTAGGCGGACCCTTGACTAGCGGGGAGCTGTTTTTT.

CDR3 in amino acids: CASSQDPGVDYNEQFF. DNA for the CDR3: TGTGCCAGCAGCCAAGATCCGGGAGTCGACTACAATGAGCAGTTCTTC. The chain employs TRBV4-2 and TRBJ2-1; possible D gene TRBD2, 6 bases. CDR3 length: 16 residues. V lost 0 bases to trimming and J lost 3 bases, with 12 bases between them. Looked up from germline, CDR1 is LGHNA and CDR2 is YNFKEQ.

This chain uses TRBV18 with TRBJ2-3, with D possibly being TRBD1 (6 bases). The CDR3 consists of 12 residues. V was cut by 6 bases and J by 3 bases, with 7 bases left in between. CDR1 is KGHSH, CDR2 LQKENI, per germline. CDR3 coding DNA: TGTGCCAGCTCTACAGGGACAGATACGCAGTATTTT. The encoded protein is CASSTGTDTQYF.

The rearrangement joins TRBV5-5 to TRBJ1-4; 7 bases map to TRBD1. J lost 6 bases, V lost 3 bases, and 20 bases had no gene match. Germline-derived CDR1 and CDR2 are SGHKS and YYEKEE (reference sequence). The CDR3 loop spans 19 amino acids. The CDR3 sequence: CASSSRVRGATWDYEKLFF. DNA of the CDR3: TGTGCCAGCAGCTCTAGGGTCAGGGGGGCGACTTGGGATTATGAAAAACTGTTTTTT.

This sequence joins TRBV5-6 and TRBJ2-1; a possible D gene is TRBD2 (5 bases). Germline CDR1 and CDR2: SGHDT and YYEEEE. The CDR3 contains 17 residues. V was shortened by 3 bases and J by 0 bases, with 16 bases between the two germline ends. CDR3 sequence: CASSSLYEGSSYNEQFF. As DNA, the CDR3 is TGTGCCAGCAGCTCCCTTTACGAAGGGAGCTCCTACAATGAGCAGTTCTTC. Full variable domain (rest looked up from reference TRBV5-6 and TRBJ2-1): DAGVTQSPTHLIKTRGQQVTLRCSPKSGHDTVSWYQQALGQGPQFIFQYYEEEERQRGNFPDRFSGHQFPNYSSELNVNALLLGDSALYLCASSSLYEGSSYNEQFFGPGTRLTVL.

This clone came up once. J is TRBJ2-1 and V is TRBV15; D perhaps matches TRBD1 (5 bases). CDR3 length: 17 amino acids. Germline assignment: CDR1 LNHNV and CDR2 YYDKDF (reference sequence). V was trimmed by 5 bases and J by 0 bases, leaving 17 bases between them. CDR3 coding DNA: TGTGCCACCAGCTATTCCAGGGCCACCCTCTCCTACAATGAGCAGTTCTTC. It specifies CATSYSRATLSYNEQFF.

The rearrangement uses TRBV7-6 and TRBJ1-5, with D possibly matching TRBD1 (5 bases). Looked up from germline, CDR1 is SGHVS and CDR2 is FNYEAQ. Trimming pared 3 bases from V and 6 bases from J, leaving 12 bases between. The CDR3 loop spans 14 amino acids. CDR3 protein: CASSLGGELQPQHF. The CDR3 nucleotides are TGTGCCAGCAGCTTGGGAGGGGAGCTTCAGCCCCAGCATTTT.

The chain combines TRBV7-2 with TRBJ1-1, with TRBD1 identical over 7 bases. The CDR3 spans 13 residues. J was trimmed by 4 bases and V by 4 bases; bases with no gene match: 3. Germline CDR1 is SGHTA and CDR2 is FQGNSA. The CDR3 sequence is CASSSTGVTEAFF. In DNA, the CDR3 is TGTGCCAGCAGCTCCACAGGGGTCACTGAAGCTTTCTTT.

The chain combines TRBV7-9 with TRBJ1-2; D call uncertain. V was trimmed by 2 bases and J by 3 bases, leaving 16 bases between them. Germline CDR1 is SEHNR and CDR2 is FQNEAQ (reference sequence). The CDR3 sequence is 16 residues long. In DNA, the CDR3 is TGTGCCAGCAGCTTATCTTACGGAGGAGGAGACTATGGCTACACCTTC. Its translation is CASSLSYGGGDYGYTF.

The chain links TRBV4-1 to TRBJ2-1, with 7 positions matching TRBD2. The CDR3 is 14 amino acids. The J segment lost 7 bases and the V segment lost 4 bases, leaving 7 bases of the junction unmatched. The germline V gene has CDR1 MGHRA and CDR2 YSYEKL. The DNA of the CDR3 is TGCGCCAGCAGCCGGGCGGGAGAAATTAATGAGCAGTTCTTC. This translates into CASSRAGEINEQFF.

The V and J genes are TRBV4-3 and TRBJ2-4, with no clear D. V was cut by 0 bases and J by 6 bases, with 9 bases left in between. This CDR3 has 14 residues. Germline V gene lookup returns CDR1 LGHNA and CDR2 YSLEER. CDR3 in DNA: TGCGCCAGCAGCCAAGATGCCTGGCCAAACATTCAGTACTTC. Its protein product is CASSQDAWPNIQYF.

The chain links TRBV11-2 to TRBJ2-5; 9 positions match TRBD1. The length of the CDR3 is 17 residues. V gave up 1 base and J gave up 0 bases; unmatched junction bases: 6. CDR1 SGHAT and CDR2 FQNNGV come from the germline V gene. CDR3 in amino acids: CASSLGGDRGYQETQYF. The CDR3 DNA follows: TGTGCCAGCAGCTTAGGAGGAGACAGGGGGTACCAAGAGACCCAGTACTTC. Using reference TRBV11-2 and TRBJ2-5 for the parts outside the CDR3, the full variable domain is EAGVAQSPRYKIIEKRQSVAFWCNPISGHATLYWYQQILGQGPKLLIQFQNNGVVDDSQLPKDRFSAERLKGVDSTLKIQPAKLEDSAVYLCASSLGGDRGYQETQYFGPGTRLLVL.

V usage is TRBV7-9 and J usage is TRBJ2-5; D possibly corresponds to TRBD2 (6 bases). Trimming pared 5 bases from V and 4 bases from J, leaving 11 bases between. The CDR3 totals 13 residues. Germline CDR1 is SEHNR and CDR2 is FQNEAQ (reference sequence). Here the CDR3 DNA reads TGTGCCAGCAGCCCCGGACTACTAGAGACCCAGTACTTC. Its translation is CASSPGLLETQYF.

The chain couples TRBV7-9 to TRBJ2-1; 9 nucleotides align to TRBD2. The length of the CDR3 is 14 residues. Germline loops: CDR1 SEHNR, CDR2 FQNEAQ (reference sequence). The J segment lost 7 bases and the V segment lost 10 bases, leaving 11 bases of the junction unmatched. CDR3 in amino acids: CATVGAGGRNEQFF. In DNA form, the CDR3 reads TGTGCCACCGTGGGGGCGGGAGGGCGGAATGAGCAGTTCTTC.

The chain couples TRBV7-8 to TRBJ1-2; D remains unclear. The CDR3 covers 13 residues. Trimming took 3 bases from V and 4 from J, leaving 9 bases between them. The germline gives CDR1 SGHVS, CDR2 FQNEAQ. CDR3 region: CASSFGSSYGYTF. CDR3 in DNA: TGTGCCAGCAGCTTTGGGAGCTCCTATGGCTACACCTTC. Filled out from reference TRBV7-8 and TRBJ1-2, the complete variable domain reads GAGVSQSPRYKVAKRGQDVALRCDPISGHVSLFWYQQALGQGPEFLTYFQNEAQLDKSGLPSDRFFAERPEGSVSTLKIQRTQQEDSAVYLCASSFGSSYGYTFGSGTRLTVV.

The gene calls are TRBV7-8 and TRBJ1-1; D might be TRBD1 (5 bases). Germline V gene sequence: CDR1 SGHVS, CDR2 FQNEAQ. V was clipped by 5 bases and J by 1 base, with 8 bases between them. This CDR3 comprises 13 residues. The CDR3 nucleotides are TGTGCCAGCAGCAAGGACACGAACACTGAAGCTTTCTTT. Translation gives CASSKDTNTEAFF. The full variable domain, with the rest looked up from reference TRBV7-8 and TRBJ1-1, is GAGVSQSPRYKVAKRGQDVALRCDPISGHVSLFWYQQALGQGPEFLTYFQNEAQLDKSGLPSDRFFAERPEGSVSTLKIQRTQQEDSAVYLCASSKDTNTEAFFGQGTRLTVV.

V is TRBV15 and J is TRBJ2-7; the match to TRBD2 covers 7 bases. The CDR3 loop spans 16 amino acids. V gave up 2 bases and J gave up 4 bases; unmatched junction bases: 11. Germline V gene data show CDR1 as LNHNV and CDR2 as YYDKDF (reference sequence). CDR3 nucleotide sequence: TGTGCCACCAGCAGACCCGGCGGGAGAGCTCATTACGAGCAGTACGTC. As protein: CATSRPGGRAHYEQYV.